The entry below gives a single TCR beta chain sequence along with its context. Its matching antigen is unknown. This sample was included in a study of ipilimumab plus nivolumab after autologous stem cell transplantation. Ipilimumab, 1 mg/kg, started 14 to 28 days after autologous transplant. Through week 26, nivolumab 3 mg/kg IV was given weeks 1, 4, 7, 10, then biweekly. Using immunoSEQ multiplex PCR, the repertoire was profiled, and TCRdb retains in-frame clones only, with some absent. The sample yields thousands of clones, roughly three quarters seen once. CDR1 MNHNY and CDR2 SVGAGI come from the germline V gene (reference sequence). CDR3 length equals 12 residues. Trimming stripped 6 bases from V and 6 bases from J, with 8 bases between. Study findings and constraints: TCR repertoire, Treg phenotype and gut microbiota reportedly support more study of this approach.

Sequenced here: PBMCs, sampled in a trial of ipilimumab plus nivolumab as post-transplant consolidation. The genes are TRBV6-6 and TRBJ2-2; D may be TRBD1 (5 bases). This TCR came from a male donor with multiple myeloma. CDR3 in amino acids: CASRMGPGELFF. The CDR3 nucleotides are TGTGCCAGCAGGATGGGGCCCGGGGAGCTGTTTTTT.